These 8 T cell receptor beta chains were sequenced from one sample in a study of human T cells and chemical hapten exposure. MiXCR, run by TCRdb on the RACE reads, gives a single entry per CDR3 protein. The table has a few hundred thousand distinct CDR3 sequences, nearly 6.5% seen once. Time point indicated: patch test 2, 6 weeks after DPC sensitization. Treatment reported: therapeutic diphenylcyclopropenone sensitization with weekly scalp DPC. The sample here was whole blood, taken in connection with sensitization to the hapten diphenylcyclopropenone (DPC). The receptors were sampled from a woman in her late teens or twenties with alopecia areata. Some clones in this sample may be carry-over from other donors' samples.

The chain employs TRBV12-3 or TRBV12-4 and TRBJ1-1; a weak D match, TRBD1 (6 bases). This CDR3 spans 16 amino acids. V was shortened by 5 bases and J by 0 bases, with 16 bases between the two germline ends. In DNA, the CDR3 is TGTGCCAGCAGTCTGAAAGCCAGGGGATTGAACACTGAAGCTTTCTTT. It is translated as CASSLKARGLNTEAFF.

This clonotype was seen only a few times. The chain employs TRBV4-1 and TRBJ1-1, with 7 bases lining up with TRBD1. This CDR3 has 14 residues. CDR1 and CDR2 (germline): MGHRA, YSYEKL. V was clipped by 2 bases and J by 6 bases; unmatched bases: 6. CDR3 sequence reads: CASSQNRGWSEAFF. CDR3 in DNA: TGCGCCAGCAGCCAAAACAGGGGATGGTCTGAAGCTTTCTTT.

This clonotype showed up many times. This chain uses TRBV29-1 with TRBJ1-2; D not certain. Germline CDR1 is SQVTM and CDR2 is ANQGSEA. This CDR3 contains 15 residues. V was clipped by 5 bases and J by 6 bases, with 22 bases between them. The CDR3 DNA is TGCAGCGTTTTCCCCTGGCGGACGGAGATTAATGGCTACACCTTC. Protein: CSVFPWRTEINGYTF. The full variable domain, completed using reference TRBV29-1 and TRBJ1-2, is SAVISQKPSRDICQRGTSLTIQCQVDSQVTMMFWYRQQPGQSLTLIATANQGSEATYESGFVIDKFPISRPNLTFSTLTVSNMSPEDSSIYLCSVFPWRTEINGYTFGSGTRLTVV.

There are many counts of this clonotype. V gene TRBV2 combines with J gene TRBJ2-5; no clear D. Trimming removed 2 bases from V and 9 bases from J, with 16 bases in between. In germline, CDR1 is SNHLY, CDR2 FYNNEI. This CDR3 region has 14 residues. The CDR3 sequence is CASSEREPPLAQYF. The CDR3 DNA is TGTGCCAGCAGTGAAAGGGAACCCCCCCTGGCCCAGTACTTC.

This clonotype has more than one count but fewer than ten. CDR3 DNA sequence: TGTGCCAGCAGCCGCGGGCCCGCAGATACGCAGTATTTT. Residues: CASSRGPADTQYF. This rearrangement joins TRBV11-3 to TRBJ2-3, with TRBD2 as a possible D gene (5 bases). CDR3 length: 13 amino acids. The V end was cut by 5 bases, the J end by 4 bases, with 10 bases between. Germline CDR1 and CDR2: SGHNT and YENEEA.

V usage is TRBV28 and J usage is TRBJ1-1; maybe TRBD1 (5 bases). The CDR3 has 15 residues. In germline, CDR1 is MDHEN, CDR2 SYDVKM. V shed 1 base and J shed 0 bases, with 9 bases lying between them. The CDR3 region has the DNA TGTGCCAGCAGTTTATTTGCAGGGATGAACACTGAAGCTTTCTTT. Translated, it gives CASSLFAGMNTEAFF.

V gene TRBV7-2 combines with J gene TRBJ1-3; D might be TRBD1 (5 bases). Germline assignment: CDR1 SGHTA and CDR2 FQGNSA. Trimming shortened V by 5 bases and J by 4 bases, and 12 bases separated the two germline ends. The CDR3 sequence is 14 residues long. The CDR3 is CASSVNQGGNTIYF. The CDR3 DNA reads TGTGCCAGCAGCGTAAATCAGGGAGGAAACACCATATATTTT.

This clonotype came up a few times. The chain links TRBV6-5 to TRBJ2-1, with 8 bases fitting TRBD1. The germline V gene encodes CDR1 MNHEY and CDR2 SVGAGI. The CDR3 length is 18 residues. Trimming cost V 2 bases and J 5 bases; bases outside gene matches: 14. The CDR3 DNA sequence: TGTGCCAGCAGTTACGCATTCGTATCAGGGGGCGCGAACAATGAGCAGTTCTTC. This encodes CASSYAFVSGGANNEQFF.